This T cell receptor beta chain was sequenced in a study of identical twins. Study-level points and caveats: Cord blood beta clonotypes that were abundant carried fewer insertions, and memory repertoires showed no such trend. The authors drew conclusions from cross-sectional statistical analysis rather than following the same donors.

The cDNA had a unique molecular identifier and a template-switch universal primer site. TCRdb reprocessed the 5' RACE reads via MiXCR and lists one record per CDR3 protein. Of about 570,000 distinct CDR3 sequences listed, 9.6% are singletons. CDR3 length: 15 amino acids. V was pared by 5 bases and J by 0 bases, with 1 base of the junction left unmatched. The germline V gene has CDR1 LNHNV and CDR2 YYDKDF (reference sequence). This clonotype was counted only a few times. Its target is unknown. The same sample was also studied in work on yellow fever vaccine responses in identical twins.

The V call is TRBV15, the J call TRBJ1-5, with TRBD1 matching 10 bases. The sample consisted of PBMCs. The TCR was taken from a woman between 18 and 29 years old in good health. The chain's CDR3 is CATSGDRGSNQPQHF. CDR3 nucleotides: TGTGCCACCAGCGGGGACAGGGGTAGCAATCAGCCCCAGCATTTT.